This T cell receptor (beta chain) is drawn from a study of CD8 T cells in Susac syndrome. This CDR3 has 14 amino acids. Germline lookup yields CDR1 SGHKS and CDR2 YYEKEE (reference sequence). The J segment lost 12 bases and the V segment lost 8 bases, leaving 15 bases of the junction unmatched. Random hexamers were used to reverse transcribe 0.5 to 1 ug of RNA. TCRdb analysed the immunoSEQ multiplex PCR reads with MiXCR anew, one entry per CDR3 protein. The repertoire holds about 280,000 distinct CDR3 sequences, with roughly 85% as singletons. The sequenced sample consisted of CD8+ T cells from PBMCs. The chain joins TRBV5-5 to TRBJ2-1; 9 positions agree with TRBD1. The clonotype was recovered from a human donor with multiple sclerosis. DNA of the CDR3: TGTGCCAGTCGAGGGACAGGGTTTTGGTTTGTGCAGTTCTTC. Protein: CASRGTGFWFVQFF.